The present entry profiles one T cell receptor (beta chain) with its context. In the original analysis: Counts of nucleated cells, estimated from reference gene primer amplification, were obtained. Clones were read by immunoSEQ multiplex PCR, and TCRdb kept only the in-frame ones, dropping some. That table furnishes V, J and clone size, whereas the DNA furnished D and trimming. The sample shows about 110,000 clones, around 83% of them seen only once. This specimen comes from a study of blood T cell repertoires in COVID-19. Study details: Acute and convalescent COVID-19 samples came from the United States, Italy and Spain.

The source material was peripheral blood. This TCR came from a woman of 80 years or more with acute or convalescent COVID-19.

CDR3 sequence reads: CASNTGSSGNTIYF. DNA for the CDR3: TGTGCCAGCAACACAGGGTCCTCTGGAAACACCATATATTTT. J is TRBJ1-3 and V is TRBV3-1 (or the pseudogene TRBV3-2), with D perhaps matching TRBD1 (6 bases). The germline gives CDR1 LGHDT, CDR2 YNNKEL (reference sequence). The CDR3 is made up of 14 amino acids. Deletions cut 7 bases from V and 0 bases from J, with 10 bases between.